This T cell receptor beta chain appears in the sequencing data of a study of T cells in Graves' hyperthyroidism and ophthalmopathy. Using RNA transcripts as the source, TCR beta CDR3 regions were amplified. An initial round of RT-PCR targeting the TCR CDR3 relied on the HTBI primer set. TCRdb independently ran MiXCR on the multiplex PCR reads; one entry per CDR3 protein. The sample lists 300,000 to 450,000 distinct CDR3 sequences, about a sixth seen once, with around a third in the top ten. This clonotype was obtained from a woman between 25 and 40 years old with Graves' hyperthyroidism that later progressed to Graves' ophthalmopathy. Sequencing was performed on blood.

This CDR3 reads CSAPGLGVDTQYF. CDR3 DNA sequence: TGCAGTGCCCCGGGACTAGGGGTAGATACGCAGTATTTT. The chain links TRBV20-1 to TRBJ2-3; 8 bases are shared with TRBD2. The CDR3 spans 13 residues. The germline V gene has CDR1 DFQATT and CDR2 SNEGSKA (reference sequence). The V and J ends lost 6 bases and 5 bases, in that order; junction bases with no gene match: 7.